The 17 T cell receptor beta chains reported below all come from one sample, sequenced in a study of blood T cell repertoires in COVID-19. Clones were read by immunoSEQ multiplex PCR, and TCRdb kept only the in-frame ones, dropping some. The sample contains 30,000 to 40,000 clones, about four fifths of which appear only once. Sequencing input: peripheral blood. Receptors originate from an older man with active or convalescent COVID-19.

This sequence joins TRBV30 and TRBJ1-5, with D uncertain. The CDR3 is made up of 14 amino acids. The germline V gene encodes CDR1 GTSNPN and CDR2 SVGIG (reference sequence). V lost 0 bases to trimming and J lost 6 bases, with 12 bases between them. CDR3 DNA sequence: TGTGCCTGGAGTGTCTCAACAGCAGGTCAGCCCCAGCATTTT. Protein sequence: CAWSVSTAGQPQHF.

This sequence joins TRBV9 and TRBJ2-3; D not certain. Looked up from germline, CDR1 is SGDLS and CDR2 is YYNGEE. This CDR3 spans 13 amino acids. Trimming took off 3 bases at V and 0 bases at J, with 5 bases between the two ends. The CDR3 sequence is CASSGTSTDTQYF. The CDR3 coding sequence is TGTGCCAGCAGCGGAACTAGCACAGATACGCAGTATTTT.

The chain is built from TRBV4-3 and TRBJ1-6, with TRBD1 as a possible D gene (6 bases). The CDR3 extends over 14 amino acids. In germline, CDR1 is LGHNA, CDR2 YSLEER. V dropped 3 bases and J dropped 12 bases, with 15 bases sitting between them. CDR3 DNA sequence: TGCGCCAGCAGCCAGATAACAGGGCGAGGACCCCTCCACTTT. Its protein is CASSQITGRGPLHF.

The chain combines TRBV7-8 with TRBJ1-5; TRBD1 is a possible D gene (5 bases). CDR1 SGHVS and CDR2 FQNEAQ come from the germline V gene. Trimming pared 2 bases from V and 0 bases from J, leaving 14 bases between. This CDR3 is built from 17 residues. CDR3 DNA: TGTGCCAGCAGCTTATTGGTGGACACCTATAGCAATCAGCCCCAGCATTTT. It is translated as CASSLLVDTYSNQPQHF. The full variable domain, with the rest looked up from reference TRBV7-8 and TRBJ1-5, is GAGVSQSPRYKVAKRGQDVALRCDPISGHVSLFWYQQALGQGPEFLTYFQNEAQLDKSGLPSDRFFAERPEGSVSTLKIQRTQQEDSAVYLCASSLLVDTYSNQPQHFGDGTRLSIL.

This chain uses TRBV30 with TRBJ2-5; 7 bases agree with TRBD2. V dropped 0 bases and J dropped 5; count of bases not matched to a gene: 6. Germline V gives CDR1 GTSNPN, CDR2 SVGIG (reference sequence). This CDR3 has 14 amino acids. The CDR3 DNA is TGTGCCTGGAGTGTACGGGGAGGGTCGGAGACCCAGTACTTC. Encoded protein: CAWSVRGGSETQYF.

This chain uses TRBV19 with TRBJ2-1, with D perhaps matching TRBD1 (6 bases). From germline, CDR1 is LNHDA and CDR2 SQIVND (reference sequence). The length of the CDR3 is 14 residues. V gave up 10 bases and J gave up 0 bases, with 13 bases separating them. The CDR3 loop is CATPGHFSYNEQFF. As DNA, the CDR3 is TGTGCCACCCCGGGACATTTCTCCTACAATGAGCAGTTCTTC.

This chain links TRBV9 with TRBJ2-3; TRBD1 agrees at 8 bases. Trimming took 0 bases from V and 3 from J; bases not matched to a gene: 0. The CDR3 has 14 amino acids. The germline CDR1 and CDR2 sequences are SGDLS and YYNGEE. The CDR3 nucleotides read TGTGCCAGCAGCGTAGGACAGGGGACAGATACGCAGTATTTT. Amino acid sequence: CASSVGQGTDTQYF.

This chain links TRBV19 with TRBJ2-1, with TRBD1 identical over 12 bases. CDR3 length equals 13 residues. V lost 5 bases to trimming and J lost 12 bases; unmatched junction nucleotides: 5. The V gene's germline CDR1 is LNHDA and CDR2 SQIVND (reference sequence). The CDR3 region has the DNA TGTGCCAGTAGTGGGGGACAGGGGGCACGGCAGTTCTTC. This translates into CASSGGQGARQFF. The whole variable domain, filled in from reference TRBV19 and TRBJ2-1, reads DGGITQSPKYLFRKEGQNVTLSCEQNLNHDAMYWYRQDPGQGLRLIYYSQIVNDFQKGDIAEGYSVSREKKESFPLTVTSAQKNPTAFYLCASSGGQGARQFFGPGTRLTVL.

The chain carries TRBV18 and TRBJ1-3; TRBD1 matches at 9 bases. Germline-derived CDR1 and CDR2 are KGHSH and LQKENI. J gave up 1 base and V 3 bases, and 4 bases lay outside the gene matches. The CDR3 is 16 amino acids. CDR3 in amino acids: CASSPQQGASGNTIYF. The CDR3, as DNA: TGTGCCAGCTCACCGCAACAGGGGGCGTCTGGAAACACCATATATTTT.

This clone appeared once. The junction departs from germline at one end; a sequencing error may be responsible. V gene TRBV2 combines with J gene TRBJ2-5, with TRBD2 matching 11 bases. The CDR3 is 14 amino acids. Germline V gene sequence: CDR1 SNHLY, CDR2 FYNNEI. The chain's CDR3 is CASSPGTSGPPGNF. For the CDR3, the DNA is TGTGCCAGCAGTCCCGGGACTAGCGGACCCCCTGGGAACTTC. The full variable domain, completed using reference TRBV2 and TRBJ2-5, is EPEVTQTPSHQVTQMGQEVILRCVPISNHLYFYWYRQILGQKVEFLVSFYNNEISEKSEIFDDQFSVERPDGSNFTLKIRSTKLEDSAMYFCASSPGTSGPPGNFGPGTRLLVL.

This chain links TRBV14 with TRBJ1-4; D possibly corresponds to TRBD1 (5 bases). The CDR3 sequence is 16 residues long. From germline, CDR1 is SGHDN and CDR2 FVKESK. Trimming left V 0 bases short and J 4 bases short, with 12 bases between. The DNA for the CDR3 is TGTGCCAGCAGCCAAGATAACCGGGACTATAATGAAAAACTGTTTTTT. This codes for CASSQDNRDYNEKLFF.

The genes are TRBV7-2 and TRBJ2-2; D not certain. V lost 1 base to trimming and J lost 1 base, with 4 bases between them. CDR1 is SGHTA and CDR2 is FQGNSA in the germline V gene. This CDR3 contains 14 residues. DNA for the CDR3: TGTGCCAGCAGCTTAGGACAGAACACCGGGGAGCTGTTTTTT. Amino acid sequence: CASSLGQNTGELFF.

The rearrangement uses TRBV19 and TRBJ2-3; D not certain. V dropped 9 bases and J dropped 4 bases, with 17 bases sitting between them. The germline V gene has CDR1 LNHDA and CDR2 SQIVND (reference sequence). The CDR3 is made up of 14 amino acids. CDR3 region: CASTLGTSADTQYF. In nucleotides, the CDR3 is TGTGCCAGCACTCTCGGCACGAGCGCAGATACGCAGTATTTT.

The rearrangement links TRBV28 to TRBJ2-4; D is undetermined. CDR1 is MDHEN and CDR2 is SYDVKM in the germline V gene. The V end was cut by 3 bases, the J end by 0 bases, with 12 bases between. The CDR3 spans 16 residues. CDR3 amino acids: CASSFTQNIAKNIQYF. The DNA for the CDR3 is TGTGCCAGCAGTTTCACACAGAACATAGCCAAAAACATTCAGTACTTC.

This sequence joins TRBV18 and TRBJ2-7; D call uncertain. The length of the CDR3 is 13 residues. V dropped 5 bases and J dropped 6 bases, with 14 bases sitting between them. The germline V gene encodes CDR1 KGHSH and CDR2 LQKENI. Written as DNA, the CDR3 is TGTGCCAGCTCAGCTCCCGACGGGTCCGAGCAGTACTTC. Its protein product is CASSAPDGSEQYF.

The rearrangement links TRBV15 to TRBJ2-7, with TRBD1 matching over 8 bases. Unmatched junction bases numbered 11, after V lost 1 base and J lost 6 bases. Germline V gene lookup returns CDR1 LNHNV and CDR2 YYDKDF (reference sequence). The CDR3 is made up of 16 amino acids. CDR3 region: CATSRVGLGQGGEQYF. In DNA, the CDR3 is TGTGCCACCAGCAGAGTGGGATTAGGACAGGGTGGCGAGCAGTACTTC.

The chain combines TRBV7-9 with TRBJ2-1, with TRBD2 identical over 12 bases. The CDR3 has 15 amino acids. The ends lost 5 bases at V and 4 bases at J; junction bases unmatched: 3. Per germline, CDR1 SEHNR and CDR2 FQNEAQ (reference sequence). CDR3 sequence reads: CASSPLAGGYNEQFF. The CDR3 nucleotides are TGTGCCAGCAGCCCGCTAGCGGGAGGGTACAATGAGCAGTTCTTC.